This T cell receptor (beta chain) was sequenced in a study of CD8 T cells in Susac syndrome. An input of about 0.45 to 1 ug of RNA was subjected to reverse transcription using random hexamers. TCR beta CDR3 was amplified by immunoSEQ covering 54 Vbeta and 13 Jbeta. TCRdb recomputed calls from the immunoSEQ multiplex PCR reads with MiXCR, one row per CDR3 protein. The sample lists roughly 100,000 distinct CDR3 sequences; approximately 96% were seen once. The recently defined diagnostic criteria for definite or probable disease were met by the Susac syndrome patients. The sequenced sample was CD8+ T cells from PBMCs. This TCR came from a human donor with Susac syndrome.

The CDR3 loop is CASSPTSGGSPLHF. CDR3 sequence (DNA): TGTGCCAGCAGCCCAACCTCGGGGGGTTCACCCCTCCACTTT. The chain links TRBV4-2 to TRBJ1-6; D is possibly TRBD1 (5 bases). The germline CDR1 and CDR2 sequences are LGHNA and YNFKEQ. The CDR3 runs 14 residues. V was cut by 4 bases and J by 9 bases, with 13 bases left in between.